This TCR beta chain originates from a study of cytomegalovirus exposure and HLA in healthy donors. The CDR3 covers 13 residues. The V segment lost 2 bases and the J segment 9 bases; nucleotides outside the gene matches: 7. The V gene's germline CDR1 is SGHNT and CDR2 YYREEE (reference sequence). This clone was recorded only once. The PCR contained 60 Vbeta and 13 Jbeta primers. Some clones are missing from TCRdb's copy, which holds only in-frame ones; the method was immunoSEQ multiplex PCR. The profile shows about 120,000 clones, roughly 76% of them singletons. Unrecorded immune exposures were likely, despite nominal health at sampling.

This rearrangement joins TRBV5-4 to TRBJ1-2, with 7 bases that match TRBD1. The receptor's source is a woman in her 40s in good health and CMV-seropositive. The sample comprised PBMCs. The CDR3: CASSLDRVDRYTF. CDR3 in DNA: TGTGCCAGCAGCTTAGACAGGGTAGACCGCTACACCTTC. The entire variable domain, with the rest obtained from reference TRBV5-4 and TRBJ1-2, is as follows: ETGVTQSPTHLIKTRGQQVTLRCSSQSGHNTVSWYQQALGQGPQFIFQYYREEENGRGNFPPRFSGLQFPNYSSELNVNALELDDSALYLCASSLDRVDRYTFGSGTRLTVV.